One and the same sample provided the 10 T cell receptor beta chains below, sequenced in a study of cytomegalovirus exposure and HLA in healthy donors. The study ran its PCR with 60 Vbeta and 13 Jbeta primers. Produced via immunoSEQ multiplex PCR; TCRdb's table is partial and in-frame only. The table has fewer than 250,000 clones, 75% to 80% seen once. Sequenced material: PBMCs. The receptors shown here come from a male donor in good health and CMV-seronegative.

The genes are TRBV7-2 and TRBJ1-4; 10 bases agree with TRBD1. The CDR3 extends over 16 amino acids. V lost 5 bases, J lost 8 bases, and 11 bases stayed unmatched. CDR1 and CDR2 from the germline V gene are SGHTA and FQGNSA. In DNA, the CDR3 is TGTGCCAGCAGCCCCGGAGGGACAGGGGTCGGCGAAAAACTGTTTTTT. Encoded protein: CASSPGGTGVGEKLFF.

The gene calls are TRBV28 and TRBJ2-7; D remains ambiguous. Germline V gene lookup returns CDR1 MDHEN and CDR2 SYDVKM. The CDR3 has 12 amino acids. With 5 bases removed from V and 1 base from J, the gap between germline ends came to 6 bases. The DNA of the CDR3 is TGTGCCAGCAGTACACCGTCCTACGAGCAGTACTTC. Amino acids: CASSTPSYEQYF.

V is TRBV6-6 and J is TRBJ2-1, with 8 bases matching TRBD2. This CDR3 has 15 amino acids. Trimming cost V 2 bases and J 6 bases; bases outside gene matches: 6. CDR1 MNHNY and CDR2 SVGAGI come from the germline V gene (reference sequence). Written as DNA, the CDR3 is TGTGCCAGCAGTTACGGGACTAGTTCGGGCAATGAGCAGTTCTTC. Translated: CASSYGTSSGNEQFF.

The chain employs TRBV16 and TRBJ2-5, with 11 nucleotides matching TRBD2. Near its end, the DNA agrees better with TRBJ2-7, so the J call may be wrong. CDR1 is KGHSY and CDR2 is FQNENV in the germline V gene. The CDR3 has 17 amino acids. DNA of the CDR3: TGTGCCAGCAGTGGATTGACTAGCGGGACGAGCTCCTACGAGCAGTACTTC. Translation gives CASSGLTSGTSSYEQYF.

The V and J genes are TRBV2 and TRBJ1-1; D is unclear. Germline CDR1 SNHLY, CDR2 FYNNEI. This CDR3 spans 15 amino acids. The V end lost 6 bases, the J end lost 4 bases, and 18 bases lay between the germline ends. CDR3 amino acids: CASSGIPPLVTEAFF. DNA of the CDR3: TGTGCCAGCAGCGGGATTCCCCCCCTTGTCACTGAAGCTTTCTTT.

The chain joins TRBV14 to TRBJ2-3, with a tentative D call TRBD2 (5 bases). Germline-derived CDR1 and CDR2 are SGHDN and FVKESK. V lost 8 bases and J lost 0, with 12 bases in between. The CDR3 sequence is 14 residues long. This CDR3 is CASQTGGSTDTQYF. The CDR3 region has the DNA TGTGCCAGCCAGACGGGCGGGAGCACAGATACGCAGTATTTT.

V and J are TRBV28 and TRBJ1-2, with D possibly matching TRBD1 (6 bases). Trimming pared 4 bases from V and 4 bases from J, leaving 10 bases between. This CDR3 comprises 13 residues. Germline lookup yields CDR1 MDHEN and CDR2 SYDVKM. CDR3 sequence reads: CASSSLQGYGYTF. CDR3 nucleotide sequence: TGTGCCAGCAGTTCCCTACAGGGCTATGGCTACACCTTC.

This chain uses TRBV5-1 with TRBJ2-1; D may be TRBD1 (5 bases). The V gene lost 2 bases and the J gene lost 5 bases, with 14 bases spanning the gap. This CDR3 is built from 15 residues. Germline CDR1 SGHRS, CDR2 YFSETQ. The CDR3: CASSFGPSGNNEQFF. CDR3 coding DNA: TGCGCCAGCAGCTTTGGACCATCAGGGAACAATGAGCAGTTCTTC.

The CDR3 nucleotides are TGTGCCAGTAGTATCCTAGCAGGACTTTCGAGCACAGATACGCAGTATTTT. Translation gives CASSILAGLSSTDTQYF. The chain is built from TRBV19 and TRBJ2-3; possibly TRBD2 for D (5 bases). Trimming stripped 3 bases from V and 0 bases from J, with 16 bases between. Germline CDR1 and CDR2: LNHDA and SQIVND (reference sequence). The CDR3 sequence is 17 residues long.

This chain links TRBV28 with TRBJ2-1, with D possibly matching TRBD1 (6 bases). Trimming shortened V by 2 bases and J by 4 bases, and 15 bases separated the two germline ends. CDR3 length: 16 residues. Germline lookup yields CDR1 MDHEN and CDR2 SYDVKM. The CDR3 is CASSLLDRENYNEQFF. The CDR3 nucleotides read TGTGCCAGCAGTTTACTGGACAGAGAAAATTACAATGAGCAGTTCTTC.